The entry below gives a single T cell receptor (delta chain) sequence along with its context. This clone appeared a few times. It has no known antigen specificity. No clone much larger than this one lies a single base away; base qualities are absent. Infants were enrolled after their mothers, pregnant women receiving prenatal care in Kampala, Uganda, were recruited, and documentation of maternal HIV status was required. Home visits to families took place weekly, and collection of infant clinical information, oral swabs and peripheral blood began at 6 weeks of age and was repeated every 4 months after that. Blood was collected in heparin tubes, and PBMC were isolated by Ficoll-Paque density gradient centrifugation and cryopreserved. The sample belongs to a study of delta chains in infants with herpesvirus infections (TCRdb year 2023). Describing the broader study: To characterize gammadelta T cell responses to primary cytomegalovirus (CMV) infection, researchers prospectively followed a birth cohort of Ugandan infants starting at birth. From PBMC, gammadelta TCRs were sequenced for under 20 CMV-infected infants (one congenitally infected) and about 8 CMV-uninfected infants who had sufficient sample available. Infant blood samples were grouped into approximate age categories of 1.5, 4, 8 and 12 months. Previously published Belgian fetal and cord blood gammadelta TCR data were added only for comparison and were not generated in this cohort. The paper as a whole reports these results and caveats: The public clonotype might still be present below the detection limit in CMV-uninfected infants. A small sample size and the lack of race- or environment-matched controls were noted by the authors, because CMV is acquired by nearly all Ugandans before adulthood. The public clonotype was detected only at the first time point after infection and was not found in uninfected infants or in infants infected after 120 days.

The library was made by RT-PCR. PBMC RNA was reverse transcribed with SuperScript II using gamma-chain- and delta-chain-specific primers to generate TCR cDNA. The cDNA was purified with AMPure XP beads, then amplified and indexed with Illumina adapters using the Nextera XT Index Kit. Sequencing of gammadelta TCR libraries was carried out on an Illumina MiSeq using a V2 300-cycle kit. Turning to the authors' computational methods: Using MiXCR v2.1.12, CDR3 sequences were assembled, and reads were mapped onto D, J and V genes obtained from GenBank. Repertoire analyses of the CDR3 clonotypes were performed with VDJtools v1.2.1. Identical DNA sequences were merged into single rows after TCRdb reprocessed the public reads with CATT. TCRdb, not the original authors, processed these V and J calls. In all, the sample holds some 1,500 delta-chain clones, and 35% of those were seen once. The ten largest account for roughly 9.6% of the sample.

The material was peripheral blood, obtained at time point 1 of longitudinal follow-up. This clonotype was obtained from a human donor who was a Ugandan infant, either HIV-exposed or HIV-unexposed (not recorded which).

The CDR3: CAFGIVGKLIF. The DNA sequence follows: TGTGCCTTTGGGATCGTAGGCAAACTCATCTTT. The V and J genes are TRDV3 and TRDJ1, with a tentative D gene TRDD3 over 5 matching bases. CDR1 and CDR2, looked up from the germline V gene (reference sequence), are TVYSNPD and GDNSRS. Trimming takes 2 bases from V and 8 bases from J, and the germline ends sit 12 bases apart. The CDR3 contains 11 residues, cysteine and phenylalanine counted. The CDR3 DNA has 33 bases and is translated from base 1.